This section outlines one TCR beta chain sequence together with its context. What it recognizes is unknown. The junction departs from germline at one end; a sequencing error may be responsible. This specimen belongs to a study of Graves' ophthalmopathy and Graves' hyperthyroidism. Notes on the study in general: Separation of ophthalmopathy from stable hyperthyroidism was achieved by a 13-signature model, at about 89% sensitivity and roughly 81% specificity. Predictions made by the model for ophthalmopathy progression reached just over 70% sensitivity and approximately 72% specificity.

This CDR3 spans 15 amino acids. The germline gives CDR1 KGHDR, CDR2 SFDVKD. CDR3 regions of TCR beta were amplified from RNA transcripts. HTBI primers primed a first-round RT-PCR, and a second-round multiplex PCR followed. TCRdb re-analysed the multiplex PCR reads in MiXCR, keeping a single row per CDR3 protein. The sample includes approximately 640,000 distinct CDR3 sequences, roughly two fifths of them seen just once. The authors isolated PBMCs from around 10 ml of fresh peripheral blood. The receptor's source is an adult man with Graves' ophthalmopathy. This rearrangement joins TRBV24-1 to TRBJ1-2; possible D gene TRBD1, 6 bases. What was sequenced was peripheral blood. Written as DNA, the CDR3 is TGTGCCAGCAGTTACCTCGGGAGGGGGGCATATGGCTACACCTTC. Its translation is CASSYLGRGAYGYTF.